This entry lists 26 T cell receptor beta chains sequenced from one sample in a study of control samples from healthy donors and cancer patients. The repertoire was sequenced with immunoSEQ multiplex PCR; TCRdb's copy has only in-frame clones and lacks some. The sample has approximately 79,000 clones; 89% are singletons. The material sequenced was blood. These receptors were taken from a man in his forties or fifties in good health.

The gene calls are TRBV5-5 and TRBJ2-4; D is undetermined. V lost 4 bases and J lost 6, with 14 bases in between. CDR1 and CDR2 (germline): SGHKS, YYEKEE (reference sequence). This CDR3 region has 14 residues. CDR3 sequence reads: CASSMSATGNIQYF. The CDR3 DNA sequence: TGTGCCAGCAGCATGAGTGCTACGGGAAACATTCAGTACTTC.

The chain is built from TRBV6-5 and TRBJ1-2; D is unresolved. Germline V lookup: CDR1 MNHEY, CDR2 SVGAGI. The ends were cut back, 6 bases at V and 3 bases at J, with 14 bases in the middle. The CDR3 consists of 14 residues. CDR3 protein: CASRKHVIDYGYTF. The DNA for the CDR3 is TGTGCCAGCAGGAAACATGTTATCGACTATGGCTACACCTTC.

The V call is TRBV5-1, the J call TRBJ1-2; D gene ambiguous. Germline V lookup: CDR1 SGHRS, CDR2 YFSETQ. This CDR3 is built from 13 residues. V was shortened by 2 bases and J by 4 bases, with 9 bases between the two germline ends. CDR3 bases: TGCGCCAGCAGCTTTACAGAAAGCTATGGCTACACCTTC. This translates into CASSFTESYGYTF. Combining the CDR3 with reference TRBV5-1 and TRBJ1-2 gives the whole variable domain KAGVTQTPRYLIKTRGQQVTLSCSPISGHRSVSWYQQTPGQGLQFLFEYFSETQRNKGNFPGRFSGRQFSNSRSEMNVSTLELGDSALYLCASSFTESYGYTFGSGTRLTVV.

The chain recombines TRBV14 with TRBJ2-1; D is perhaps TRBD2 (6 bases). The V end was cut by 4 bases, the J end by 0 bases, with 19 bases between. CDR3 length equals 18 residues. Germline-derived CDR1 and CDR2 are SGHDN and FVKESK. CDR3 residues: CASSLRGGLVSSYNEQFF. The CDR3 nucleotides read TGTGCCAGCAGCCTAAGAGGAGGGCTGGTGAGCTCCTACAATGAGCAGTTCTTC.

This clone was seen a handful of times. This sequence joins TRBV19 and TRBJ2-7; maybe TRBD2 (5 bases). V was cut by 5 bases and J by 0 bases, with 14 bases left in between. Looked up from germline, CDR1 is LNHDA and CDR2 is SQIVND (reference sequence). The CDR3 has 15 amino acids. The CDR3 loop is CASSPRGLGSYEQYF. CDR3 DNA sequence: TGTGCCAGTAGTCCCCGGGGTCTCGGCTCCTACGAGCAGTACTTC.

Here the CDR3 DNA reads TGTGCCAGCAGCCCGGGGTCCGGAAACACCATATATTTT. Amino acids: CASSPGSGNTIYF. The V gene is TRBV21-1, the J gene TRBJ1-3. TRBV21-1 is a listed pseudogene. The CDR3 sequence is 13 residues long.

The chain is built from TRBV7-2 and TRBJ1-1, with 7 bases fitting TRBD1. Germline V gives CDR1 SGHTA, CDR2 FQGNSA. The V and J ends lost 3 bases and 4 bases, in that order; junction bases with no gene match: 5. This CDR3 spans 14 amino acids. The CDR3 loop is CASSFDSGGTEAFF. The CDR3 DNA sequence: TGTGCCAGCAGCTTCGATTCAGGGGGCACTGAAGCTTTCTTT.

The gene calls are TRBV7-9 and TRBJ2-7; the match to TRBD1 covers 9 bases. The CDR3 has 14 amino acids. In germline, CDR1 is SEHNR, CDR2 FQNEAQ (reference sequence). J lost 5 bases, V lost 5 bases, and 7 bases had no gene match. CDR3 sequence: CASSRDREFDEQYF. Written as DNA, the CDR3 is TGTGCCAGCAGCCGGGACAGGGAATTCGACGAGCAGTACTTC.

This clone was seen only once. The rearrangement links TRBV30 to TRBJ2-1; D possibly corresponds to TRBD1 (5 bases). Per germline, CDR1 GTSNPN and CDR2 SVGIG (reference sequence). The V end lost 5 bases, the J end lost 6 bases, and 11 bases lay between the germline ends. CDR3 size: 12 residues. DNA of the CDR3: TGTGCCTGGGGCGGTGGGGCCAATGAGCAGTTCTTC. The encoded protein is CAWGGGANEQFF.

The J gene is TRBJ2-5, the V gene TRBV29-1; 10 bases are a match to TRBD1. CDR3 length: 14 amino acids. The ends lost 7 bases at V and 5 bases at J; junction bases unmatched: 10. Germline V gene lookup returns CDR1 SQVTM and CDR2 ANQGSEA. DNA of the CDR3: TGCAGCGCCGGGCCGGGACAGGGGAGGGAGACCCAGTACTTC. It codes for CSAGPGQGRETQYF.

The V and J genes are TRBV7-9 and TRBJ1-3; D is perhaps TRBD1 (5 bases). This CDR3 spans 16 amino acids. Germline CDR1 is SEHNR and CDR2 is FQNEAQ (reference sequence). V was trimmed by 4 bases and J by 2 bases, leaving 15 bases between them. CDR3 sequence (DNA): TGTGCCAGCAGCTCTATACTAGGGGTGACTGGAAACACCATATATTTT. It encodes CASSSILGVTGNTIYF.

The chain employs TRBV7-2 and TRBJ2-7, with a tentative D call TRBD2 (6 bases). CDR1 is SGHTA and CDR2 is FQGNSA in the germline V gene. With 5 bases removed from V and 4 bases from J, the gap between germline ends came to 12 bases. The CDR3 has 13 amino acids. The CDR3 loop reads CASSPAEGYEQYF. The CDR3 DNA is TGTGCCAGCAGCCCCGCGGAGGGGTACGAGCAGTACTTC.

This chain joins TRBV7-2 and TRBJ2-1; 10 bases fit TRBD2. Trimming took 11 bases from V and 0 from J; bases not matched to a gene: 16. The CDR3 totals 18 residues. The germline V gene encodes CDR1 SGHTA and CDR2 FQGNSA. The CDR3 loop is CALLTGTSDTRSYNEQFF. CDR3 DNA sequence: TGTGCCCTCCTTACCGGGACTAGCGATACTCGCTCCTACAATGAGCAGTTCTTC. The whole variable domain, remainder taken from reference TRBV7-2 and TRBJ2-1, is GAGVSQSPSNKVTEKGKDVELRCDPISGHTALYWYRQSLGQGLEFLIYFQGNSAPDKSGLPSDRFSAERTGGSVSTLTIQRTQQEDSAVYLCALLTGTSDTRSYNEQFFGPGTRLTVL.

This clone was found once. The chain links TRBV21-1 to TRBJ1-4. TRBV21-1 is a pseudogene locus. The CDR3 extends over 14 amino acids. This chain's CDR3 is CASSKRGRREKLFF. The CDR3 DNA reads TGTGCCAGCAGCAAGCGGGGGCGCAGGGAAAAACTGTTTTTT.

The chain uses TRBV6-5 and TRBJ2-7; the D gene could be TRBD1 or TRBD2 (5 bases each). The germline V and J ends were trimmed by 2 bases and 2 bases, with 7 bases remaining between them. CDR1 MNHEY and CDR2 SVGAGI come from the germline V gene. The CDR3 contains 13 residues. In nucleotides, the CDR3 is TGTGCCAGCAGTTACGGGGGACCCTACGAGCAGTACTTC. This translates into CASSYGGPYEQYF.

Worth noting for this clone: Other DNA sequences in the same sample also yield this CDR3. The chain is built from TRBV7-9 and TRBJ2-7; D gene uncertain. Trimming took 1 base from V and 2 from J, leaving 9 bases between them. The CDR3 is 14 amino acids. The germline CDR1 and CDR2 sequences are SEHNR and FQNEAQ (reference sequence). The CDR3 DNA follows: TGTGCCAGCAGCTTAGGGACGGCAACCTACGAGCAGTACTTC. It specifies CASSLGTATYEQYF.

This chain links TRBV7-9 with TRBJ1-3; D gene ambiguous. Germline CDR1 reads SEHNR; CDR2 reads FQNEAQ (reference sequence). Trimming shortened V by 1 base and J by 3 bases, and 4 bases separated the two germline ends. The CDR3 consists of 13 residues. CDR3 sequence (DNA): TGTGCCAGCAGCTTAGGAGATGGAAACACCATATATTTT. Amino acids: CASSLGDGNTIYF.

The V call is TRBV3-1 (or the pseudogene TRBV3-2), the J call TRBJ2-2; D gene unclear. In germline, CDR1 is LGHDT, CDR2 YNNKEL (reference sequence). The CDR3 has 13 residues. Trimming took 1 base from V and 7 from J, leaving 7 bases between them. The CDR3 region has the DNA TGTGCCAGCAGCCAAGGAGGTATCGGGGAGCTGTTTTTT. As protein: CASSQGGIGELFF.

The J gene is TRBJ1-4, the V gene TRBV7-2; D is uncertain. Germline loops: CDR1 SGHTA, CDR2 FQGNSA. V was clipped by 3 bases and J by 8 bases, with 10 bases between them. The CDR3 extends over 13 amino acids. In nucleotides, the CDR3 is TGTGCCAGCAGCTTGGTTTCCGGGGAAAAACTGTTTTTT. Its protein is CASSLVSGEKLFF.

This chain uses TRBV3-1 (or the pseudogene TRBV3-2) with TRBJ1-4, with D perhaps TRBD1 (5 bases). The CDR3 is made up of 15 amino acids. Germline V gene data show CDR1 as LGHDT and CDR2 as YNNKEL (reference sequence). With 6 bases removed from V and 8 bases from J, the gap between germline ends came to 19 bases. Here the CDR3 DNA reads TGTGCCAGCAGTCTAAGGTCAGGGAGTGGGGAAAAACTGTTTTTT. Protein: CASSLRSGSGEKLFF.

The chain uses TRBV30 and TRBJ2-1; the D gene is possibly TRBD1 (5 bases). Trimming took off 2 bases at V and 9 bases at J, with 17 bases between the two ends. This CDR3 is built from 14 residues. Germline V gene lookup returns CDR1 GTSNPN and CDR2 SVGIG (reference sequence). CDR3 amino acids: CAWSRAGISSEQFF. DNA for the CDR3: TGTGCCTGGAGTAGGGCAGGGATTAGTAGTGAGCAGTTCTTC. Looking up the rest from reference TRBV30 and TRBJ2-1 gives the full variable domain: SQTIHQWPATLVQPVGSPLSLECTVEGTSNPNLYWYRQAAGRGLQLLFYSVGIGQISSEVPQNLSASRPQDRQFILSSKKLLLSDSGFYLCAWSRAGISSEQFFGPGTRLTVL.

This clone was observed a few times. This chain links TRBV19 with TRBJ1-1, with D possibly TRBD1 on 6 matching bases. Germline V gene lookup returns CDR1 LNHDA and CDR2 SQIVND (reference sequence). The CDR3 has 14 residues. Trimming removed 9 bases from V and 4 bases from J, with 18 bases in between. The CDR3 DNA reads TGTGCCAGCTGGGCCGGGACAACTACCACTGAAGCTTTCTTT. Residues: CASWAGTTTTEAFF. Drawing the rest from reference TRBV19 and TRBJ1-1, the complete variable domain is DGGITQSPKYLFRKEGQNVTLSCEQNLNHDAMYWYRQDPGQGLRLIYYSQIVNDFQKGDIAEGYSVSREKKESFPLTVTSAQKNPTAFYLCASWAGTTTTEAFFGQGTRLTVV.

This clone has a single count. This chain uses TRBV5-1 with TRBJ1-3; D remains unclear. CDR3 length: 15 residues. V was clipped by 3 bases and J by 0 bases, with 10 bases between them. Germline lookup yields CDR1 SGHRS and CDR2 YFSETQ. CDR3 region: CASSSIGNSGNTIYF. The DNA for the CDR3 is TGCGCCAGCAGCTCAATAGGGAACTCTGGAAACACCATATATTTT.

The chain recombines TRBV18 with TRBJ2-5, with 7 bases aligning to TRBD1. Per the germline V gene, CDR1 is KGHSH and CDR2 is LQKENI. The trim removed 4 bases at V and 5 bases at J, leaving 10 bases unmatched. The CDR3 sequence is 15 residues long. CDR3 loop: CASSLFAPGGETQYF. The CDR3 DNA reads TGTGCCAGCTCACTTTTCGCGCCAGGGGGTGAGACCCAGTACTTC.

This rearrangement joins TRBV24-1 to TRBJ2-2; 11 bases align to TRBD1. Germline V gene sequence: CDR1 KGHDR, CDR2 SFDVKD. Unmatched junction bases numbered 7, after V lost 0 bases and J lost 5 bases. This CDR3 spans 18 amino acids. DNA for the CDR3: TGTGCCACCAGTGATTTGCGGACAGGGGGCATGGTAACCGGGGAGCTGTTTTTT. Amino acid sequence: CATSDLRTGGMVTGELFF.

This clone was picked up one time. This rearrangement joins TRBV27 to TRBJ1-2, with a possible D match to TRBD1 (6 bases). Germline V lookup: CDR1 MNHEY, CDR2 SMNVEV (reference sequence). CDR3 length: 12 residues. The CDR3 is CRARGARDGYTF. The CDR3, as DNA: TGTAGGGCTCGGGGGGCACGTGATGGCTACACCTTC.